These 9 T cell receptor beta chains came from one sample sequenced in a study of blood T cell repertoires in COVID-19. The data were produced by immunoSEQ multiplex PCR, yet TCRdb's version contains in-frame clones alone and is incomplete. The data contain 130,000 or so clones, 84% of them singletons. Input material: peripheral blood. Receptors originate from a man aged 25-40 years with COVID-19, enrolled during active disease.

J is TRBJ1-5 and V is TRBV18; possible D gene TRBD1, 6 bases. V lost 3 bases and J 5 bases, leaving 17 bases between the germline ends. The CDR3 is 16 residues long. CDR1 KGHSH and CDR2 LQKENI come from the germline V gene. The CDR3 protein is CASSPTFRQDDQPQHF. CDR3 nucleotide sequence: TGTGCCAGCTCACCCACTTTTCGACAGGACGATCAGCCCCAGCATTTT.

The J gene is TRBJ2-7, the V gene TRBV27; 9 bases align to TRBD1. Germline-derived CDR1 and CDR2 are MNHEY and SMNVEV (reference sequence). This CDR3 is built from 15 residues. The trim removed 7 bases at V and 2 bases at J, leaving 9 bases unmatched. The CDR3 loop is CASTVYRTGAYEQYF. Here the CDR3 DNA reads TGTGCCAGCACCGTATATCGGACAGGGGCCTACGAGCAGTACTTC.

This chain joins TRBV6-5 and TRBJ2-1; maybe TRBD1 (6 bases). This CDR3 has 15 amino acids. Between the trimmed V and J ends, which lost 6 bases and 7 bases, there was a span of 19 bases. Germline CDR1 reads MNHEY; CDR2 reads SVGAGI. The CDR3 protein is CASSRGAVRGNEQFF. The CDR3 bases are TGTGCCAGCAGCCGAGGGGCGGTTAGGGGGAATGAGCAGTTCTTC.

This clone has only a few counts. J is TRBJ2-2 and V is TRBV15, with TRBD1 as a possible D gene (6 bases). CDR1 and CDR2 from the germline V gene are LNHNV and YYDKDF (reference sequence). V gave up 7 bases and J gave up 1 base, with 13 bases separating them. The CDR3 is 15 amino acids. Here the CDR3 reads CATTSRQVNTGELFF. In DNA form, the CDR3 reads TGTGCCACCACCTCCAGACAGGTGAACACCGGGGAGCTGTTTTTT.

The rearrangement joins TRBV25-1 to TRBJ2-7; 10 bases are shared with TRBD2. Germline V CDR1 and CDR2: MGHDK, SYGVNS. CDR3 size: 16 residues. The trim removed 4 bases at V and 1 base at J, leaving 7 bases unmatched. The CDR3 DNA is TGTGCCAGCAGTGGGGAGTTTAGCGGGAGGTCCTACGAGCAGTACTTC. Translating gives CASSGEFSGRSYEQYF.

The chain has TRBV2 and TRBJ2-1; possible D gene TRBD2, 5 bases. Trimming took 7 bases from V and 7 from J, leaving 17 bases between them. The germline CDR1 and CDR2 sequences are SNHLY and FYNNEI. The CDR3 sequence is 14 residues long. The CDR3 is CASNIDRRGNEQFF. The DNA for the CDR3 is TGTGCCAGCAATATCGACCGGAGAGGGAATGAGCAGTTCTTC.

This chain uses TRBV14 with TRBJ1-2, with D possibly TRBD1 on 6 matching bases. Germline CDR1 is SGHDN and CDR2 is FVKESK. V was shortened by 6 bases and J by 8 bases, with 16 bases between the two germline ends. The CDR3 length is 13 residues. The CDR3 is CASSQFRGKGYTF. As DNA, the CDR3 is TGTGCCAGCAGTCAATTCAGGGGCAAAGGCTACACCTTC.

The chain has TRBV18 and TRBJ1-1; a weak D match, TRBD1 (6 bases). V was trimmed by 2 bases and J by 2 bases, leaving 12 bases between them. This CDR3 has 15 residues. The V gene's germline CDR1 is KGHSH and CDR2 LQKENI. Here the CDR3 reads CASSPSQQGNTEAFF. CDR3 nucleotides: TGTGCCAGCTCACCATCCCAACAGGGAAACACTGAAGCTTTCTTT.

V gene TRBV2 combines with J gene TRBJ2-1, with 9 bases lining up with TRBD1. The germline gives CDR1 SNHLY, CDR2 FYNNEI. The CDR3 is 15 amino acids. Trimming cost V 7 bases and J 4 bases; bases outside gene matches: 8. CDR3 sequence reads: CASNPGQGRYNEQFF. The CDR3 nucleotides read TGTGCCAGCAATCCGGGACAGGGCCGTTACAATGAGCAGTTCTTC.